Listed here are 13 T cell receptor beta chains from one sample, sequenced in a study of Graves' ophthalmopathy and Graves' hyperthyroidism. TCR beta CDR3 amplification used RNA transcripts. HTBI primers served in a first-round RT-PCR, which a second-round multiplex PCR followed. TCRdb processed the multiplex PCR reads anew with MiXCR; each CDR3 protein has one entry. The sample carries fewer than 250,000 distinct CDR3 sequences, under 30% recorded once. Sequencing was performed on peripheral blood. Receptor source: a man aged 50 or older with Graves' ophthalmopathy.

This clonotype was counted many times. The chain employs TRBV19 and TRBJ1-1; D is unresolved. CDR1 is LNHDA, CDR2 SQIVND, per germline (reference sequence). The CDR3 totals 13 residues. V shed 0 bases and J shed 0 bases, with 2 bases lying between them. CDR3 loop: CASSIDLNTEAFF. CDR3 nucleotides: TGTGCCAGTAGTATAGACCTGAACACTGAAGCTTTCTTT.

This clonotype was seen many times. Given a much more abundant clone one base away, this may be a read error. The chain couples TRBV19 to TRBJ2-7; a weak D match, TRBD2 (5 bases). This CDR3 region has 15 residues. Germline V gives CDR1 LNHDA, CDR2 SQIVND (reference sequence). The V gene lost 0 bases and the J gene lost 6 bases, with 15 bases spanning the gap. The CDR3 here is CASSIDAGSYCEQYF. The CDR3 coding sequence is TGTGCCAGTAGTATAGATGCTGGGAGCTACTGCGAGCAGTACTTC.

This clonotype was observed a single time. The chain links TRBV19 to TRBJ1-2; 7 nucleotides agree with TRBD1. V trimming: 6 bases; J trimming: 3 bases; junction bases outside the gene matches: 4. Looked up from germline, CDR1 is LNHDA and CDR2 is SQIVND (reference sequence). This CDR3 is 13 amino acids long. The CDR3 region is CASSRQGDYGYTF. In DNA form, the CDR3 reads TGTGCCAGTAGCCGACAGGGCGACTATGGCTACACCTTC.

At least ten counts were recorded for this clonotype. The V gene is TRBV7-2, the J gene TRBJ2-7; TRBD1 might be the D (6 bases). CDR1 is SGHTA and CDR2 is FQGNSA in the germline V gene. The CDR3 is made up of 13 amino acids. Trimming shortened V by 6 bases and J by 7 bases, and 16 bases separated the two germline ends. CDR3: CASRGAGPLEQYF. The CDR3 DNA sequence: TGTGCCAGCAGGGGGGCAGGTCCCCTGGAGCAGTACTTC.

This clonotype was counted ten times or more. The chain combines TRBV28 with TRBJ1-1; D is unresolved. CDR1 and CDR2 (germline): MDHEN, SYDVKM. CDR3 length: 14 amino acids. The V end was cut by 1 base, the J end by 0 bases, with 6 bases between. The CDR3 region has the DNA TGTGCCAGCAGTTTATACGGGATGAACACTGAAGCTTTCTTT. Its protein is CASSLYGMNTEAFF.

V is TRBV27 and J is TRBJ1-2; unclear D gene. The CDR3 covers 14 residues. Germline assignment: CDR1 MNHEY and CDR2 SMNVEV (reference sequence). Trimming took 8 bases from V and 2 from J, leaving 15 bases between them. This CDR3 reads CASAKQLANYGYTF. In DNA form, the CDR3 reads TGTGCCAGCGCCAAGCAGTTGGCAAACTATGGCTACACCTTC.

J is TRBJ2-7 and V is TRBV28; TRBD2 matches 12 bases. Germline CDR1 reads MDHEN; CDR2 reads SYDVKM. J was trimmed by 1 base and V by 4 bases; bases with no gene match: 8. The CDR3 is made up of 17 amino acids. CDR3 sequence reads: CASSSSTSGSSSYEQYF. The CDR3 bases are TGTGCCAGCAGTTCATCGACTAGCGGGAGTAGTTCCTACGAGCAGTACTTC.

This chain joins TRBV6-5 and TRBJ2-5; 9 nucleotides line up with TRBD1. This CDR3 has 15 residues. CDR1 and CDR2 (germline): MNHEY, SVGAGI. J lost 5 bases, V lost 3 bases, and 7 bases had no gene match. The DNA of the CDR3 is TGTGCCAGCAGTTATACCGGGACAGGGCGTGAGACCCAGTACTTC. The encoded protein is CASSYTGTGRETQYF.

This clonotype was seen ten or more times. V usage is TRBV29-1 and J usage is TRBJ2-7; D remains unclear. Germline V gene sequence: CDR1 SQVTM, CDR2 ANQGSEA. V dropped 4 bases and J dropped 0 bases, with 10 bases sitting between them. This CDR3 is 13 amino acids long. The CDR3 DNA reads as TGCAGCGTTGGACCGCCCAGCTCCTACGAGCAGTACTTC. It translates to CSVGPPSSYEQYF.

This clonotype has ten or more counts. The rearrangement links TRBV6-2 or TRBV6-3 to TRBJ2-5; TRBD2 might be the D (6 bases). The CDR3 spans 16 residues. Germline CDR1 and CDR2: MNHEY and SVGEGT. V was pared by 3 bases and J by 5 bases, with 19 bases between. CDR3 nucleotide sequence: TGTGCCAGCAGTTATAACTTAGCGGAAAGAATCGAGACCCAGTACTTC. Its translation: CASSYNLAERIETQYF.

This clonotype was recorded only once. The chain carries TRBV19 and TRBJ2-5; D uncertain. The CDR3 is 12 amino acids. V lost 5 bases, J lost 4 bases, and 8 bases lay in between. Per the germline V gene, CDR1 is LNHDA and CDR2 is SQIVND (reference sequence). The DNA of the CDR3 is TGTGCCAGTAGTCGTTCGGGAGAGACCCAGTACTTC. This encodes CASSRSGETQYF.

The CDR3 DNA follows: TGTGCCAGCGTAGAGCAGGGCGCGAGCAGCACTGAAGCTTTCTTT. Translated, it gives CASVEQGASSTEAFF. The V and J genes are TRBV28 and TRBJ1-1; a weak D match, TRBD1 (5 bases). This CDR3 region has 15 residues. The V end lost 8 bases, the J end lost 4 bases, and 20 bases lay between the germline ends. Germline CDR1 reads MDHEN; CDR2 reads SYDVKM.

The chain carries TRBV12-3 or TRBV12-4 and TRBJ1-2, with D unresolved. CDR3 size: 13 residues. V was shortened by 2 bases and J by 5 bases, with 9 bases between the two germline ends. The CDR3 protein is CASSLYSGYGYTF. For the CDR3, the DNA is TGTGCCAGCAGTTTATACAGCGGATATGGCTACACCTTC.